Reported below is one T cell receptor (beta chain). As yet, its antigen is unknown. Measured with immunoSEQ multiplex PCR; TCRdb has only the in-frame clones, and not every one. The table has about 25,000 clones, over 85% seen once. The ends lost 5 bases at V and 2 bases at J; junction bases unmatched: 3. Germline V gives CDR1 SGHRS, CDR2 YFSETQ. The CDR3 length is 14 residues. This sample is part of a study of T cells in tuberculosis. Study findings and constraints: Using the GMM-specific repertoire gave around 87% accuracy versus roughly 68% with motifs. The TCR-beta difference was not significant; alpha differences partly reflected length.

The chain is built from TRBV5-1 and TRBJ2-3; TRBD2 matches 9 bases. Sequenced sample: PBMCs. The source of this sequence is a donor aged 5-35 years with latent tuberculosis or without tuberculosis infection. Some clones in this sample may be carry-over from other donors' samples. The CDR3 coding sequence is TGCGCCAGCAGGCTAGCGGGGCTCACAGATACGCAGTATTTT. Translated, it gives CASRLAGLTDTQYF.